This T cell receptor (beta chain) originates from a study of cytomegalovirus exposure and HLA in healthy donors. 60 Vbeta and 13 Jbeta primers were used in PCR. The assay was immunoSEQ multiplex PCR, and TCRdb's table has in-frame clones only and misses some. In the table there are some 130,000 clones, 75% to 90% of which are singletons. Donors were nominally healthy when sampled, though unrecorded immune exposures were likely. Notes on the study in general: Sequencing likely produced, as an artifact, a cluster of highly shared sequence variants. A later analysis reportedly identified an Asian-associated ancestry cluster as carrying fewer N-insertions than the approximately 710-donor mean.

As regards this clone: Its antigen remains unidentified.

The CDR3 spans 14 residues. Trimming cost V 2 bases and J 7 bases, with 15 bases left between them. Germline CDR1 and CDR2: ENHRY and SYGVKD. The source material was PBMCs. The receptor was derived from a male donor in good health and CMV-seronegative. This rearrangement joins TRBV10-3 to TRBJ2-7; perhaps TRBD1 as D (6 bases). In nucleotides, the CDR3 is TGTGCCATCAGTGAGAGGAGAGGGGGTGGGGAGCAGTACTTC. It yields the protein CAISERRGGGEQYF.